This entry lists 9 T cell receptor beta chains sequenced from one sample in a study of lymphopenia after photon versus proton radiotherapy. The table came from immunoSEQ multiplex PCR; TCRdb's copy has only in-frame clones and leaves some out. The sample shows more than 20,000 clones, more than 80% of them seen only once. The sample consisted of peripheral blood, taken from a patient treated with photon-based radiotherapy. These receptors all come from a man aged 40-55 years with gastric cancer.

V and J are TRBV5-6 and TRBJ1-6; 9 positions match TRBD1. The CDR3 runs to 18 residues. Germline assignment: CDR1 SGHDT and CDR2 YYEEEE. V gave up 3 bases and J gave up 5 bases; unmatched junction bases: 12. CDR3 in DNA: TGTGCCAGCAGCTGGATGGGACAGGGAGGTTGGGATAATTCACCCCTCCACTTT. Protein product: CASSWMGQGGWDNSPLHF.

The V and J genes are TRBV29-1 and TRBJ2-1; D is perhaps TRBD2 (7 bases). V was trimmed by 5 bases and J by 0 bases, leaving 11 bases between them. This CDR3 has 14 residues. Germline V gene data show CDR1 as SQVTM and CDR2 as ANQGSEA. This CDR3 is CSVRGGASYNEQFF. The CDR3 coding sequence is TGCAGCGTTAGGGGGGGGGCCTCCTACAATGAGCAGTTCTTC.

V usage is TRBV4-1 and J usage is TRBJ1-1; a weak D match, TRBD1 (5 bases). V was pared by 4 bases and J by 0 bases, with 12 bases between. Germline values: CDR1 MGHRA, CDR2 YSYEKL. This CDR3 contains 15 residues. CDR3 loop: CASSPRDGMNTEAFF. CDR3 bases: TGCGCCAGCAGCCCTCGGGACGGAATGAACACTGAAGCTTTCTTT.

This CDR3 is CASSPERSSGNTIYF. CDR3 bases: TGTGCCAGCTCACCTGAAAGAAGCTCTGGAAACACCATATATTTT. This sequence joins TRBV18 and TRBJ1-3; D gene uncertain. This CDR3 has 15 residues. The germline V gene has CDR1 KGHSH and CDR2 LQKENI. Deletions cut 3 bases from V and 0 bases from J, with 9 bases between.

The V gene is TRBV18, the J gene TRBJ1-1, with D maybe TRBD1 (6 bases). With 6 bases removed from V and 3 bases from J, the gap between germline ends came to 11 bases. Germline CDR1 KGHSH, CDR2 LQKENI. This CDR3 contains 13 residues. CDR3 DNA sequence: TGTGCCAGCTCGGCAGGGGTCGACACTGAAGCTTTCTTT. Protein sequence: CASSAGVDTEAFF.

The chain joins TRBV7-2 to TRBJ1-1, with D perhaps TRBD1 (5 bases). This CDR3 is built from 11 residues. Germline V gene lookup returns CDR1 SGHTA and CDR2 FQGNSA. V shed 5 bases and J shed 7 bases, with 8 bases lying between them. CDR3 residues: CASSPGFEAFF. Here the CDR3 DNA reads TGTGCCAGCAGCCCAGGGTTTGAAGCTTTCTTT.

CDR3 protein: CSVQGRETQYF. CDR3 DNA sequence: TGCAGCGTACAGGGGAGGGAGACCCAGTACTTC. This sequence joins TRBV29-1 and TRBJ2-5; maybe TRBD1 (7 bases). The CDR3 is made up of 11 amino acids. The V and J ends lost 6 bases and 5 bases respectively, with 10 bases between them. Per the germline V gene, CDR1 is SQVTM and CDR2 is ANQGSEA. The complete variable domain, with remaining parts taken from reference TRBV29-1 and TRBJ2-5, reads SAVISQKPSRDICQRGTSLTIQCQVDSQVTMMFWYRQQPGQSLTLIATANQGSEATYESGFVIDKFPISRPNLTFSTLTVSNMSPEDSSIYLCSVQGRETQYFGPGTRLLVL.

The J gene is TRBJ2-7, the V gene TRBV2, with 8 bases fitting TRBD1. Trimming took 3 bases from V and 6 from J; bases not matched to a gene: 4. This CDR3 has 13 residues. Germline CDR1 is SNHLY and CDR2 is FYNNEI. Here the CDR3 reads CASSEGQGAEQYF. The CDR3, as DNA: TGTGCCAGCAGTGAGGGGCAGGGGGCCGAGCAGTACTTC.

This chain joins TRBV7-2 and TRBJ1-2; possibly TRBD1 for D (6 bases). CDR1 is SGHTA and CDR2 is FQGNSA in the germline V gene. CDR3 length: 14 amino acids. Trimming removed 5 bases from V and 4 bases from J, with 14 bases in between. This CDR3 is CASSPDREPYGYTF. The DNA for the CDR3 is TGTGCCAGCAGCCCGGACAGAGAACCCTATGGCTACACCTTC.